The source of this T cell receptor beta chain is a study of OX40 agonist ivuxolimab in advanced cancers. Study overall: The study reported partial responses in three patients: one hepatocellular carcinoma, two cutaneous melanoma.

Of note for this clone: Its specificity is not known.

The data were produced by immunoSEQ multiplex PCR, yet TCRdb's version contains in-frame clones alone and is incomplete. The sample yields about 98,000 clones, around nine tenths seen once. The ends lost 3 bases at V and 0 bases at J; junction bases unmatched: 8. The CDR3 totals 17 residues. CDR1 is LNHDA and CDR2 is SQIVND in the germline V gene (reference sequence). Findings of the study overall: CD8+ T cells (on average) carried more expanded clones than CD4+ T cells. Among some nonresponders, normalized T-cell clonal expansion was also low. Circulating CD4+ and CD8+ T cells showed clonal expansion by week 6 at 0.1 to 3.0 mg/kg.

This chain links TRBV19 with TRBJ1-5; 7 bases fit TRBD1. The sequencing used CD4+ or CD8+ T cells sorted from blood, collected in a trial of the OX40 agonist ivuxolimab. This clonotype was obtained from an adult with an advanced solid tumor such as melanoma, head and neck, liver or kidney cancer. As DNA, the CDR3 is TGTGCCAGTAGTATGTATGGACAGGCCGATAGCAATCAGCCCCAGCATTTT. Translation gives CASSMYGQADSNQPQHF.